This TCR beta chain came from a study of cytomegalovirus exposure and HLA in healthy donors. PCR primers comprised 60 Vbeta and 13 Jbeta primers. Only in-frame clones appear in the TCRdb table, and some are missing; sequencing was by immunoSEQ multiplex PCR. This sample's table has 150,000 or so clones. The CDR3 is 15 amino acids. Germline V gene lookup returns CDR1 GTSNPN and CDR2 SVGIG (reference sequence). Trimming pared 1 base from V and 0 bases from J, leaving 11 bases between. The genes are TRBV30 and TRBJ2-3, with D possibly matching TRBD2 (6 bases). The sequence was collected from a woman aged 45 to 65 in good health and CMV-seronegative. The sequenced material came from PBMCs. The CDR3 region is CAWSELATSTDTQYF. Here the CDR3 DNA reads TGTGCCTGGAGTGAGCTAGCGACTAGCACAGATACGCAGTATTTT. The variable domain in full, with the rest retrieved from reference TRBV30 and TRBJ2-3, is SQTIHQWPATLVQPVGSPLSLECTVEGTSNPNLYWYRQAAGRGLQLLFYSVGIGQISSEVPQNLSASRPQDRQFILSSKKLLLSDSGFYLCAWSELATSTDTQYFGPGTRLTVL.